This TCR beta chain came from a study of T-cell reconstitution after alpha-beta-depleted transplantation in children. The library targeted TCRbeta and was prepared with unique molecular identifiers. In TCRdb, the PCR reads were re-called with MiXCR into one record per CDR3 protein. The table has 240,000 or so distinct CDR3 sequences, around 11% seen once. CDR3 length: 15 amino acids. Trimming removed 5 bases from V and 2 bases from J, with 13 bases in between. Germline V gene sequence: CDR1 SNHLY, CDR2 FYNNEI. This clonotype has at least ten counts. The rearrangement uses TRBV2 and TRBJ1-5; tentatively, D is TRBD1 (5 bases). The material sequenced was PBMCs from the stem cell graft donor, taken from the stem cell graft. This TCR was sampled from a human donor who donated a stem cell graft to a child with acute lymphoblastic leukemia. CDR3 sequence: CASSYTGRGNQPQHF. The DNA for the CDR3 is TGTGCCAGCAGTTATACAGGACGCGGCAATCAGCCCCAGCATTTT.